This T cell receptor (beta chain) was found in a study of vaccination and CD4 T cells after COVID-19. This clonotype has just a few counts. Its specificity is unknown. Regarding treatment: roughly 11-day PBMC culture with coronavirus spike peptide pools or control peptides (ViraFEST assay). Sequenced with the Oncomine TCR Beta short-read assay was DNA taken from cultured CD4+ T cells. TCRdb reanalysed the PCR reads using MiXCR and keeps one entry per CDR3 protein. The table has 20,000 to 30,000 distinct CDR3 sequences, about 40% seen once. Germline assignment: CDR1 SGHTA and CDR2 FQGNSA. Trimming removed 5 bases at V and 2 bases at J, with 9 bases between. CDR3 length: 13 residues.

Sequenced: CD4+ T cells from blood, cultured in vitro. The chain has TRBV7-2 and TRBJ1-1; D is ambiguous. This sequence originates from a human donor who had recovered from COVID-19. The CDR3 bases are TGTGCCAGCAGCCAACGGGTTAACACTGAAGCTTTCTTT. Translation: CASSQRVNTEAFF.